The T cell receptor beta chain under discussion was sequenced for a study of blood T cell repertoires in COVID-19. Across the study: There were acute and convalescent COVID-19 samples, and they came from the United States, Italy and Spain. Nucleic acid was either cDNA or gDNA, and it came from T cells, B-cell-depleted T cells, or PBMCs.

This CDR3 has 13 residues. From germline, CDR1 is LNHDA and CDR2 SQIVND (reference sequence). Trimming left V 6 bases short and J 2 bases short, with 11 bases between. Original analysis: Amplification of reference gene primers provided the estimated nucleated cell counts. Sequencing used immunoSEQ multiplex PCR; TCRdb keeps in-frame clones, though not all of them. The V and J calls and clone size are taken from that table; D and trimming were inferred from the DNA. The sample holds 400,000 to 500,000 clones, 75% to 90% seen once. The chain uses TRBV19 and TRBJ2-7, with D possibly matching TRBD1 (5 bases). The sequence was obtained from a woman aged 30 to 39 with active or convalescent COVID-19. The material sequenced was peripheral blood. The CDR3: CASRWPDTYEQYF. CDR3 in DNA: TGTGCCAGTAGGTGGCCGGACACCTACGAGCAGTACTTC.